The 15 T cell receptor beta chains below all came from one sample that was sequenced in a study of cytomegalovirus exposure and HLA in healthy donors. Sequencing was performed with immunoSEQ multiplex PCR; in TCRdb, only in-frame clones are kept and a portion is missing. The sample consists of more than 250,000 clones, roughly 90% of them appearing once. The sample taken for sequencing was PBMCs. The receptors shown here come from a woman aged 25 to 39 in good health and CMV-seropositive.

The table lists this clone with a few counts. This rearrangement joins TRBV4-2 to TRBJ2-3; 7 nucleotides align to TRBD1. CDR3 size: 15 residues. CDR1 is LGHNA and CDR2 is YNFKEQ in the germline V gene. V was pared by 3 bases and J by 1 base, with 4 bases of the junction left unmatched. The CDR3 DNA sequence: TGTGCCAGCAGCCACCGGACAGGTGGCACAGATACGCAGTATTTT. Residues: CASSHRTGGTDTQYF.

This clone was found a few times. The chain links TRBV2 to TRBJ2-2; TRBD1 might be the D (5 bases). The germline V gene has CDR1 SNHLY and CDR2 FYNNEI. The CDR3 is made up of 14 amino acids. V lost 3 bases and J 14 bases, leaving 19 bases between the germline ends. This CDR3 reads CASSEVAGRGGLFF. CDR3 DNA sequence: TGTGCCAGCAGTGAGGTCGCAGGGCGTGGTGGTCTGTTTTTT.

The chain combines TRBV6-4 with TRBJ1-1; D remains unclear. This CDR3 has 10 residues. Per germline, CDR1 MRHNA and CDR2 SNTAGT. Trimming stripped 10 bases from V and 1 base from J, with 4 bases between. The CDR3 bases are TGTGCCACCAAGAACACTGAAGCTTTCTTT. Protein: CATKNTEAFF.

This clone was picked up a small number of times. The CDR3 DNA sequence: TGTGCCAGCAGCCCGCAGACAGGGGGCGGCTACACCTTC. This gives the protein CASSPQTGGGYTF. This chain links TRBV7-3 with TRBJ1-2; TRBD1 matches 10 bases. CDR1 is SGHTA and CDR2 is FQGTGA in the germline V gene. V shed 5 bases and J 8 bases; nucleotides not matched to a gene: 5. The CDR3 loop spans 13 amino acids.

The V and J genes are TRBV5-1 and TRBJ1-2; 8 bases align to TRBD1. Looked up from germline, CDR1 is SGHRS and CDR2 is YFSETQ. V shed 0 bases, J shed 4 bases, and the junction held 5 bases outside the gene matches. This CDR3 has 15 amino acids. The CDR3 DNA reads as TGCGCCAGCAGCTTGGGGGACAGGTCCCTCTATGGCTACACCTTC. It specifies CASSLGDRSLYGYTF.

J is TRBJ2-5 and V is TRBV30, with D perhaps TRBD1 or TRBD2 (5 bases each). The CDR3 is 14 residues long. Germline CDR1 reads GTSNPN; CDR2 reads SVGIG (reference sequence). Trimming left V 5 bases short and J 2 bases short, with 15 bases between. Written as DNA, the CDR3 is TGTGCCTGGGGCCCCGGGACGACACAAGAGACCCAGTACTTC. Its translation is CAWGPGTTQETQYF. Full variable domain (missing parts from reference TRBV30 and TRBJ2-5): SQTIHQWPATLVQPVGSPLSLECTVEGTSNPNLYWYRQAAGRGLQLLFYSVGIGQISSEVPQNLSASRPQDRQFILSSKKLLLSDSGFYLCAWGPGTTQETQYFGPGTRLLVL.

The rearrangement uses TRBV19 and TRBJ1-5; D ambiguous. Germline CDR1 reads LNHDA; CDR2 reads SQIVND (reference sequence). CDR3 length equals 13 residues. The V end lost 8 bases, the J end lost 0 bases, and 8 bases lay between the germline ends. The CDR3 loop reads CASAMYSNQPQHF. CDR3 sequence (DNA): TGTGCCAGTGCTATGTATAGCAATCAGCCCCAGCATTTT.

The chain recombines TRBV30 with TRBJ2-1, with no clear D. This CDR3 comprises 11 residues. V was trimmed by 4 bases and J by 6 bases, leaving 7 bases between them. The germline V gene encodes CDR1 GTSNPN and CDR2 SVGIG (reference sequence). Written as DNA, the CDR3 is TGTGCCTGGAAGCCATCCAATGAGCAGTTCTTC. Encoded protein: CAWKPSNEQFF.

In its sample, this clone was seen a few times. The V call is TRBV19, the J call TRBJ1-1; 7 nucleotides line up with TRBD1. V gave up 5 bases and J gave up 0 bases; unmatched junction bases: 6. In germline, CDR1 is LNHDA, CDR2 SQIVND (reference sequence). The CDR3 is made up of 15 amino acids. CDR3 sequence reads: CASSSRDRVNTEAFF. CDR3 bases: TGTGCCAGTAGTTCCCGGGACAGAGTGAACACTGAAGCTTTCTTT.

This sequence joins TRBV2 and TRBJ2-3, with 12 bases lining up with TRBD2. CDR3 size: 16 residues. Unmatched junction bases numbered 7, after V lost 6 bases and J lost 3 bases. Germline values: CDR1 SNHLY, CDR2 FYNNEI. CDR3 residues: CASRPGTSGWTDTQYF. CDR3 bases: TGTGCCAGCAGACCGGGGACTAGCGGGTGGACAGATACGCAGTATTTT.

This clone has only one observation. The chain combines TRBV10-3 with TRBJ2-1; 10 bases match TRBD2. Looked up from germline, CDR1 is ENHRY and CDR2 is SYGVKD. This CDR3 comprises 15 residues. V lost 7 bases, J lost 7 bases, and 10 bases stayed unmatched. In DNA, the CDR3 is TGTGCCATCAAAGGGGATAGCGGGAGGAAAAATGAGCAGTTCTTC. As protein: CAIKGDSGRKNEQFF.

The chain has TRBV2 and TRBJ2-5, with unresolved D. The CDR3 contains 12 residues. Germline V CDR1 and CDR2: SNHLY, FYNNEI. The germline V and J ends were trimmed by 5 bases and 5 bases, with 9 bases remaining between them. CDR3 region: CASSRAGETQYF. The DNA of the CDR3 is TGTGCCAGCAGTCGGGCCGGGGAGACCCAGTACTTC.

In nucleotides, the CDR3 is TGCAGTGCTAGCGCAATAGGGGAGCTGTTTTTT. Translating it yields CSASAIGELFF. The rearrangement uses TRBV20-1 and TRBJ2-2, with D uncertain. Germline V gives CDR1 DFQATT, CDR2 SNEGSKA (reference sequence). CDR3 length equals 11 residues. V lost 3 bases and J lost 8, with 7 bases in between.

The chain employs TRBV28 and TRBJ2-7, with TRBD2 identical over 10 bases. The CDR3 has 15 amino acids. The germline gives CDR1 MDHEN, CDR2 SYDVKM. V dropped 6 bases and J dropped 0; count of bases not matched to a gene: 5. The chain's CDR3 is CASSRRTSGSYEQYF. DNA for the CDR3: TGTGCCAGCAGCCGTAGGACTAGCGGCTCCTACGAGCAGTACTTC.

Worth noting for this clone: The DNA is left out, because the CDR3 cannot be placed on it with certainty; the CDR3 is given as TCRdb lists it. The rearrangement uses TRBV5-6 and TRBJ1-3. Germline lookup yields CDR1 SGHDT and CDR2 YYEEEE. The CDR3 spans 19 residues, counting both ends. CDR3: CASSLANVGPGGSGNTIYF.